The entry below describes one T cell receptor beta chain. Its antigen is still unknown. Gene names denote mouse genes. The read is 1 residue too short to cover the CDR3 end, so that end is filled in from the germline J gene. Trimming cost V 2 bases and J 7 bases; bases outside gene matches: 5. Germline CDR1 is LGHNA and CDR2 is YNLKQL (reference sequence). The length of the CDR3 is 15 residues. This sample stems from a study of tissue T cells after allogeneic stem cell transplantation. Measured with immunoSEQ multiplex PCR; TCRdb has only the in-frame clones, and not every one. The repertoire holds about 48,000 clones, with about three quarters as singletons. Whole-study findings and limits: The patient cohort was small and clinically heterogeneous, with limited sampling depth. Within patients, tissue anatomy strongly shaped TCR repertoire composition.

The V gene is TRBV5, the J gene TRBJ2-4; 11 bases map to TRBD2. This TCR came from a pool of C57BL/6 mice in good health. The sequenced sample consisted of sorted cells pooled from one or two spleens. This CDR3 is CASSQNTGGADTLYF. The DNA read from the CDR3 is TGTGCCAGCAGCCAAAATACTGGGGGGGCGGACACCTTGTAC.